These 28 T cell receptor beta chains originate from one sample sequenced in a study of tumor-infiltrating lymphocytes in localized non-small cell lung cancer. Assay: immunoSEQ multiplex PCR; the TCRdb copy retains only in-frame clones and omits some. The table records roughly 25,000 clones, roughly 63% of them present only once. Specimen: lung tumor tissue. These receptors all stem from a human donor with non-small cell lung cancer.

This sequence joins TRBV15 and TRBJ1-1; 9 bases match TRBD1. In germline, CDR1 is LNHNV, CDR2 YYDKDF (reference sequence). The CDR3 is 14 amino acids. V was pared by 1 base and J by 6 bases, with 3 bases of the junction left unmatched. CDR3 protein: CATSRAGTGSEAFF. In nucleotides, the CDR3 is TGTGCCACCAGCAGAGCAGGGACAGGGTCTGAAGCTTTCTTT.

V usage is TRBV11-2 and J usage is TRBJ2-3; 12 bases fit TRBD2. CDR3 length: 18 residues. The V segment lost 4 bases and the J segment 2 bases; nucleotides outside the gene matches: 10. Per germline, CDR1 SGHAT and CDR2 FQNNGV. The CDR3 region is CASSSPRLAGAATDTQYF. CDR3 coding DNA: TGTGCCAGCAGCTCCCCCCGACTAGCGGGAGCGGCCACAGATACGCAGTATTTT.

V usage is TRBV7-8 and J usage is TRBJ2-3, with 16 bases fitting TRBD2. CDR3 length: 17 amino acids. The germline V gene has CDR1 SGHVS and CDR2 FQNEAQ. The J segment lost 5 bases and the V segment lost 5 bases, leaving 7 bases of the junction unmatched. The CDR3 DNA follows: TGTGCCAGCAGCCCGGGGACTAGCGGGAGGGTCCTAGATACGCAGTATTTT. Translated, it gives CASSPGTSGRVLDTQYF.

In this sample, this clone turned up a few times. The J gene is TRBJ1-5, the V gene TRBV10-3, with no clear D. The CDR3 has 15 amino acids. Germline CDR1 is ENHRY and CDR2 is SYGVKD. Trimming stripped 2 bases from V and 0 bases from J, with 8 bases between. The CDR3 bases are TGTGCCATCAGTGAGGCGTCAGATAGCAATCAGCCCCAGCATTTT. Translating it yields CAISEASDSNQPQHF.

The chain links TRBV19 to TRBJ1-5; maybe TRBD1 (5 bases). From germline, CDR1 is LNHDA and CDR2 SQIVND (reference sequence). V dropped 8 bases and J dropped 1 base, with 12 bases sitting between them. The CDR3 is 14 residues long. This chain's CDR3 is CASLQGVSNQPQHF. CDR3 bases: TGTGCCAGTTTGCAGGGAGTGAGCAATCAGCCCCAGCATTTT. The full variable domain, completed using reference TRBV19 and TRBJ1-5, is DGGITQSPKYLFRKEGQNVTLSCEQNLNHDAMYWYRQDPGQGLRLIYYSQIVNDFQKGDIAEGYSVSREKKESFPLTVTSAQKNPTAFYLCASLQGVSNQPQHFGDGTRLSIL.

V usage is TRBV19 and J usage is TRBJ1-2; D is possibly TRBD1 (6 bases). V was cut by 3 bases and J by 2 bases, with 19 bases left in between. The CDR3 has 17 amino acids. The germline CDR1 and CDR2 sequences are LNHDA and SQIVND (reference sequence). CDR3 sequence reads: CASSIPDRFDDNYGYTF. The CDR3 DNA sequence: TGTGCCAGTAGTATCCCGGACAGATTCGACGACAACTATGGCTACACCTTC. Full variable domain (missing parts from reference TRBV19 and TRBJ1-2): DGGITQSPKYLFRKEGQNVTLSCEQNLNHDAMYWYRQDPGQGLRLIYYSQIVNDFQKGDIAEGYSVSREKKESFPLTVTSAQKNPTAFYLCASSIPDRFDDNYGYTFGSGTRLTVV.

V gene TRBV11-2 combines with J gene TRBJ2-7; possibly TRBD2 for D (5 bases). V dropped 0 bases and J dropped 2 bases, with 23 bases sitting between them. The CDR3 sequence is 19 residues long. Germline-derived CDR1 and CDR2 are SGHAT and FQNNGV. The CDR3 region has the DNA TGTGCCAGCAGCTTAGATCGGCCCCTCCTAGCTCCCGTAACCTACGAGCAGTACTTC. The encoded protein is CASSLDRPLLAPVTYEQYF. Drawing the rest from reference TRBV11-2 and TRBJ2-7, the complete variable domain is EAGVAQSPRYKIIEKRQSVAFWCNPISGHATLYWYQQILGQGPKLLIQFQNNGVVDDSQLPKDRFSAERLKGVDSTLKIQPAKLEDSAVYLCASSLDRPLLAPVTYEQYFGPGTRLTVT.

This clone rates as medium-sized (0.01 to 0.1%). The same CDR3 arises from other DNA sequences in this sample as well. V and J are TRBV9 and TRBJ1-1; D is uncertain. Deletions cut 0 bases from V and 1 base from J, with 4 bases between. The V gene's germline CDR1 is SGDLS and CDR2 YYNGEE. The CDR3 consists of 13 residues. CDR3 in amino acids: CASSVDWNTEAFF. DNA for the CDR3: TGTGCCAGCAGCGTAGATTGGAACACTGAAGCTTTCTTT. Using reference TRBV9 and TRBJ1-1 for the parts outside the CDR3, the full variable domain is DSGVTQTPKHLITATGQRVTLRCSPRSGDLSVYWYQQSLDQGLQFLIQYYNGEERAKGNILERFSAQQFPDLHSELNLSSLELGDSALYFCASSVDWNTEAFFGQGTRLTVV.

The chain combines TRBV5-4 with TRBJ1-2; tentatively, D is TRBD1 (5 bases). The CDR3 contains 14 residues. Germline CDR1 reads SGHNT; CDR2 reads YYREEE (reference sequence). The germline V and J ends were trimmed by 0 bases and 8 bases, with 14 bases remaining between them. CDR3 in DNA: TGTGCCAGCAGCTTGGGGGACCTCCTGGGGGGCTACACCTTC. Protein: CASSLGDLLGGYTF. Full variable domain (outside the CDR3, taken from reference TRBV5-4 and TRBJ1-2): ETGVTQSPTHLIKTRGQQVTLRCSSQSGHNTVSWYQQALGQGPQFIFQYYREEENGRGNFPPRFSGLQFPNYSSELNVNALELDDSALYLCASSLGDLLGGYTFGSGTRLTVV.

The chain carries TRBV30 and TRBJ2-5; D is uncertain. Judging by the DNA end, TRBJ2-7 fits better; the J call may be wrong. Per the germline V gene, CDR1 is GTSNPN and CDR2 is SVGIG (reference sequence). This CDR3 spans 11 amino acids. The CDR3 sequence: CAWGSINEQYF. CDR3 sequence (DNA): TGTGCCTGGGGGTCGATAAACGAGCAGTACTTC.

The CDR3 DNA reads TGTGCCAGCAGATCTGCCGGGGACTATGGCTACACCTTC. It codes for CASRSAGDYGYTF. The chain links TRBV5-4 to TRBJ1-2; D not certain. This CDR3 has 13 amino acids. V was clipped by 5 bases and J by 3 bases, with 11 bases between them. Germline lookup yields CDR1 SGHNT and CDR2 YYREEE (reference sequence). The variable domain in full, with the rest retrieved from reference TRBV5-4 and TRBJ1-2, is ETGVTQSPTHLIKTRGQQVTLRCSSQSGHNTVSWYQQALGQGPQFIFQYYREEENGRGNFPPRFSGLQFPNYSSELNVNALELDDSALYLCASRSAGDYGYTFGSGTRLTVV.

V usage is TRBV2 and J usage is TRBJ2-4; D unclear. The CDR3 is 13 residues long. Trimming removed 5 bases from V and 5 bases from J, with 10 bases in between. Germline V lookup: CDR1 SNHLY, CDR2 FYNNEI. The CDR3 protein is CASSLSGENIQYF. The DNA of the CDR3 is TGTGCCAGCAGTTTATCAGGCGAAAACATTCAGTACTTC.

The V and J genes are TRBV2 and TRBJ1-3, with D maybe TRBD1 (5 bases). CDR1 and CDR2 (germline): SNHLY, FYNNEI. CDR3 size: 14 residues. The ends were cut back, 2 bases at V and 2 bases at J, with 7 bases in the middle. The CDR3 nucleotides are TGTGCCAGCAGTGAATCCAGGGCTGGAAACACCATATATTTT. This gives the protein CASSESRAGNTIYF.

The chain employs TRBV30 and TRBJ1-2; D gene uncertain. This CDR3 has 14 amino acids. CDR1 GTSNPN and CDR2 SVGIG come from the germline V gene (reference sequence). Trimming took 5 bases from V and 8 from J, leaving 21 bases between them. The CDR3 DNA sequence: TGTGCCTGGTCACAATCTATAGATTCCGGCGGCTACACCTTC. This gives the protein CAWSQSIDSGGYTF.

The V and J genes are TRBV6-5 and TRBJ1-2; no clear D. V gave up 8 bases and J gave up 1 base, with 8 bases separating them. Per the germline V gene, CDR1 is MNHEY and CDR2 is SVGAGI. The CDR3 is 12 amino acids. In DNA, the CDR3 is TGTGCCAGCGTCGACTTTAACTATGGCTACACCTTC. This translates into CASVDFNYGYTF.

The chain uses TRBV6-5 and TRBJ2-1, with a weak D call TRBD2 (6 bases). The CDR3 runs 13 residues. The V end lost 6 bases, the J end lost 9 bases, and 15 bases lay between the germline ends. Germline lookup yields CDR1 MNHEY and CDR2 SVGAGI. The CDR3 sequence: CASREGTVGEQFF. The CDR3 DNA reads TGTGCCAGCAGGGAGGGGACTGTTGGTGAGCAGTTCTTC.

The chain combines TRBV4-1 with TRBJ2-1; D possibly corresponds to TRBD1 (5 bases). The germline CDR1 and CDR2 sequences are MGHRA and YSYEKL. The V gene lost 7 bases and the J gene lost 0 bases, with 10 bases spanning the gap. This CDR3 is built from 14 residues. The CDR3 bases are TGCGCCAGCACTACAGGTCCCTCCTACAATGAGCAGTTCTTC. This sequence encodes CASTTGPSYNEQFF.

This clone has only a few counts. The chain has TRBV15 and TRBJ1-5; D gene uncertain. From germline, CDR1 is LNHNV and CDR2 YYDKDF (reference sequence). The V end lost 0 bases, the J end lost 0 bases, and 12 bases lay between the germline ends. The CDR3 has 17 amino acids. The CDR3, as DNA: TGTGCCACCAGCAGAGATCGGGCAGCATATAGCAATCAGCCCCAGCATTTT. It yields the protein CATSRDRAAYSNQPQHF.

The gene calls are TRBV19 and TRBJ1-1; 10 bases are shared with TRBD1. CDR1 and CDR2 (germline): LNHDA, SQIVND (reference sequence). J gave up 0 bases and V 11 bases, and 12 bases lay outside the gene matches. This CDR3 comprises 16 residues. CDR3 DNA: TGTGCCGCAAACCCGGGACAGGGGCACATGAACACTGAAGCTTTCTTT. Its translation is CAANPGQGHMNTEAFF.

This chain joins TRBV28 and TRBJ2-1; 9 bases are shared with TRBD2. Trimming cost V 3 bases and J 7 bases; bases outside gene matches: 4. Germline CDR1 and CDR2: MDHEN and SYDVKM. This CDR3 region has 14 residues. In nucleotides, the CDR3 is TGTGCCAGCAGTTTCTTAGCGGGAGCGAATGAGCAGTTCTTC. It codes for CASSFLAGANEQFF.

The gene calls are TRBV6-6 and TRBJ1-5; D may be TRBD1 (5 bases). The CDR3 is made up of 16 amino acids. Per germline, CDR1 MNHNY and CDR2 SVGAGI (reference sequence). With 4 bases removed from V and 2 bases from J, the gap between germline ends came to 15 bases. In DNA form, the CDR3 reads TGTGCCAGCAGTTCGACCAGGGCAGAGGGCAATCAGCCCCAGCATTTT. Translated: CASSSTRAEGNQPQHF.

This sequence joins TRBV19 and TRBJ1-2, with D hard to call. CDR3 length: 16 amino acids. With 1 base removed from V and 0 bases from J, the gap between germline ends came to 12 bases. CDR1 LNHDA and CDR2 SQIVND come from the germline V gene (reference sequence). The DNA for the CDR3 is TGTGCCAGTAGTATAGTCGGAAGGGCCTCTAACTATGGCTACACCTTC. Translation: CASSIVGRASNYGYTF.

The chain carries TRBV7-9 and TRBJ2-1; no clear D. Germline values: CDR1 SEHNR, CDR2 FQNEAQ (reference sequence). This CDR3 is 15 amino acids long. The germline V and J ends were trimmed by 2 bases and 0 bases, with 8 bases remaining between them. For the CDR3, the DNA is TGTGCCAGCAGCTTAAGAGTTACCTCCTACAATGAGCAGTTCTTC. Translation: CASSLRVTSYNEQFF.

This chain connects TRBV7-2 to TRBJ1-1; D possibly corresponds to TRBD1 (6 bases). The V gene lost 6 bases and the J gene lost 10 bases, with 12 bases spanning the gap. This CDR3 region has 11 residues. The germline V gene has CDR1 SGHTA and CDR2 FQGNSA. CDR3 bases: TGTGCCAGCAGGTGGGACATTGTAGCTTTCTTT. It translates to CASRWDIVAFF. The full variable domain, its missing parts supplied by reference TRBV7-2 and TRBJ1-1, is GAGVSQSPSNKVTEKGKDVELRCDPISGHTALYWYRQSLGQGLEFLIYFQGNSAPDKSGLPSDRFSAERTGGSVSTLTIQRTQQEDSAVYLCASRWDIVAFFGQGTRLTVV.

This clone was detected only once. The chain carries TRBV19 and TRBJ2-7; 11 positions agree with TRBD1. The CDR3 runs 14 residues. Germline CDR1 and CDR2: LNHDA and SQIVND (reference sequence). V lost 6 bases to trimming and J lost 2 bases; unmatched junction nucleotides: 3. CDR3 protein: CASSGTGGTYEQYF. The CDR3 nucleotides read TGTGCCAGTAGCGGGACAGGGGGAACCTACGAGCAGTACTTC. The full variable domain, in which reference TRBV19 and TRBJ2-7 provide the parts outside the CDR3, is DGGITQSPKYLFRKEGQNVTLSCEQNLNHDAMYWYRQDPGQGLRLIYYSQIVNDFQKGDIAEGYSVSREKKESFPLTVTSAQKNPTAFYLCASSGTGGTYEQYFGPGTRLTVT.

The chain couples TRBV14 to TRBJ2-7, with TRBD1 identical over 8 bases. V lost 6 bases, J lost 7 bases, and 2 bases stayed unmatched. CDR1 is SGHDN, CDR2 FVKESK, per germline. The CDR3 sequence is 11 residues long. Here the CDR3 reads CASRGTGEQYF. CDR3 DNA: TGTGCCAGCAGAGGGACAGGAGAGCAGTACTTC. Based on the CDR3 plus reference TRBV14 and TRBJ2-7, the full variable domain is EAGVTQFPSHSVIEKGQTVTLRCDPISGHDNLYWYRRVMGKEIKFLLHFVKESKQDESGMPNNRFLAERTGGTYSTLKVQPAELEDSGVYFCASRGTGEQYFGPGTRLTVT.

This sequence joins TRBV28 and TRBJ1-5; unclear D gene. The V gene lost 5 bases and the J gene lost 9 bases, with 11 bases spanning the gap. The CDR3 contains 12 residues. Germline-derived CDR1 and CDR2 are MDHEN and SYDVKM. CDR3 nucleotide sequence: TGTGCCAGCAGTGAGGGATTTTGGCCCCAGCATTTT. Its protein product is CASSEGFWPQHF.

The chain joins TRBV28 to TRBJ1-5; 9 nucleotides align to TRBD1. This CDR3 is built from 14 residues. Losses at the gene ends were 11 bases for V and 1 base for J; bases not matched to a gene: 6. CDR1 and CDR2 (germline): MDHEN, SYDVKM. The CDR3 nucleotides are TGTGCCGGAAAGACAGGGGGGAGCAATCAGCCCCAGCATTTT. It specifies CAGKTGGSNQPQHF.